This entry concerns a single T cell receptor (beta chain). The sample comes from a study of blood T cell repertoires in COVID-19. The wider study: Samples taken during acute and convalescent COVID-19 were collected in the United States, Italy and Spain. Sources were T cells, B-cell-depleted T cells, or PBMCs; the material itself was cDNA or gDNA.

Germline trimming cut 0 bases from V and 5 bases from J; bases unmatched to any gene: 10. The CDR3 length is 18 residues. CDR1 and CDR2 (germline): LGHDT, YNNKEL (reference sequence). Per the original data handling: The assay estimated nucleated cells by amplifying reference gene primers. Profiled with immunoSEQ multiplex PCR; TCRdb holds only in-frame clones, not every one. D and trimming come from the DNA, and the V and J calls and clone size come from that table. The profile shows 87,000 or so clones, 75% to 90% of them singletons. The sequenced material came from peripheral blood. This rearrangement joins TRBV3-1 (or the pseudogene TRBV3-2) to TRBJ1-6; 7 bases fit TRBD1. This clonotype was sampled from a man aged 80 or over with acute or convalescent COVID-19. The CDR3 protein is CASSQEVEGQTDNSPLHF. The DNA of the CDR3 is TGTGCCAGCAGCCAAGAAGTTGAGGGACAGACCGATAATTCACCCCTCCACTTT.